This is a list of T cell receptor beta chains from one sample in a study of post-analysis software for immune sequencing data. MiXCR, applied by TCRdb to the PCR reads, yields one record per CDR3 protein. This table has 600,000 to 750,000 distinct CDR3 sequences, 55% to 60% appearing once. The sequenced sample consisted of blood. Source of these receptors: a girl aged 2 to 10 with multiple sclerosis. Both conserved end residues are part of each CDR3. A D gene is named only where the DNA matches it firmly. Size is stated for part of the rows, as once, few or many counts, or as a class when the clone is expanded.

j_gene: TRBJ1-2
abundance: few
v_gene: TRBV6-6
d_gene: -
CDR3aa: CASTPIGDGYTF
CDR3nt: TGTGCCAGCACCCCCATAGGAGATGGCTACACCTTC

j_gene: TRBJ2-5
abundance: few
v_gene: TRBV7-2
d_gene: TRBD2
CDR3aa: CASSLAASGGETQYF
CDR3nt: TGTGCCAGCAGCTTAGCGGCTAGCGGGGGTGAGACCCAGTACTTC

j_gene: TRBJ2-5
abundance: -
v_gene: TRBV11-2
d_gene: -
CDR3aa: CASEDLTGSETQYF
CDR3nt: TGTGCCAGCGAAGACTTGACAGGTTCGGAGACCCAGTACTTC

j_gene: TRBJ2-4
abundance: -
v_gene: TRBV7-2
d_gene: -
CDR3aa: CASSPRRMKNIQYF
CDR3nt: TGTGCCAGCAGCCCGAGACGGATGAAAAACATTCAGTACTTC

j_gene: TRBJ1-6
abundance: -
v_gene: TRBV12-3/TRBV12-4
d_gene: TRBD1
CDR3aa: CASSPMDRGHSPLHF
CDR3nt: TGTGCCAGCAGTCCAATGGACAGGGGGCATTCACCCCTCCACTTT

j_gene: TRBJ2-7
abundance: -
v_gene: TRBV29-1
d_gene: TRBD2
CDR3aa: CSVSSGRGNEQYF
CDR3nt: TGCAGCGTTTCTAGCGGAAGGGGTAACGAGCAGTACTTC

j_gene: TRBJ2-3
abundance: -
v_gene: TRBV6-7
d_gene: TRBD2
CDR3aa: CASSLGGTSYPDTQYF
CDR3nt: TGTGCCAGCAGTTTAGGGGGGACTAGCTACCCAGATACGCAGTATTTT

j_gene: TRBJ2-3
abundance: -
v_gene: TRBV7-8
d_gene: TRBD2
CDR3aa: CASSSMTSGPTDTQYF
CDR3nt: TGTGCCAGCAGCTCGATGACTAGCGGACCCACAGATACGCAGTATTTT

j_gene: TRBJ1-2
abundance: -
v_gene: TRBV7-9
d_gene: TRBD1
CDR3aa: CASSFLDRGDGYTF
CDR3nt: TGTGCCAGCAGCTTTCTCGACAGGGGGGATGGCTACACCTTC

j_gene: TRBJ2-1
abundance: few
v_gene: TRBV7-3
d_gene: -
CDR3aa: CASSLLPKGNEQFF
CDR3nt: TGTGCCAGCAGCTTACTCCCCAAGGGGAATGAGCAGTTCTTC

j_gene: TRBJ1-1
abundance: few
v_gene: TRBV4-1
d_gene: -
CDR3aa: CASSQVGYSNTEAFF
CDR3nt: TGCGCCAGCAGCCAAGTGGGATACTCGAACACTGAAGCTTTCTTT

j_gene: TRBJ2-3
abundance: -
v_gene: TRBV6-2/TRBV6-3
d_gene: -
CDR3aa: CASSGGRGGSDTQYF
CDR3nt: TGTGCCAGCAGCGGAGGCAGGGGTGGTTCAGATACGCAGTATTTT

j_gene: TRBJ2-3
abundance: -
v_gene: TRBV11-2
d_gene: -
CDR3aa: CASSLGAPSTDTQYF
CDR3nt: TGTGCCAGCAGCTTGGGTGCTCCGAGCACAGATACGCAGTATTTT

j_gene: TRBJ2-2
abundance: -
v_gene: TRBV5-1
d_gene: -
CDR3aa: CASSVSPEEAGELFF
CDR3nt: TGCGCCAGCAGCGTCTCCCCAGAAGAGGCCGGGGAGCTGTTTTTT

j_gene: TRBJ2-7
abundance: few
v_gene: TRBV11-2
d_gene: -
CDR3aa: CASRPGVYEQYF
CDR3nt: TGTGCCAGCAGGCCAGGGGTATACGAGCAGTACTTC

j_gene: TRBJ2-3
abundance: -
v_gene: TRBV3-1
d_gene: TRBD2
CDR3aa: CASSFLAGGYTDTQYF
CDR3nt: TGTGCCAGCAGCTTTTTAGCGGGGGGATACACAGATACGCAGTATTTT

j_gene: TRBJ1-4
abundance: -
v_gene: TRBV5-1
d_gene: -
CDR3aa: CASRSAATNEKLFF
CDR3nt: TGCGCCAGCAGGTCGGCTGCAACTAATGAAAAACTGTTTTTT

j_gene: TRBJ2-3
abundance: -
v_gene: TRBV20-1
d_gene: -
CDR3aa: CSALGGAGKDTQYF
CDR3nt: TGCAGTGCTCTTGGGGGGGCGGGGAAAGATACGCAGTATTTT

j_gene: TRBJ2-5
abundance: -
v_gene: TRBV6-1
d_gene: TRBD1
CDR3aa: CASTDRGDGTQYF
CDR3nt: TGTGCCAGCACGGACAGGGGAGATGGGACCCAGTACTTC

j_gene: TRBJ2-7
abundance: -
v_gene: TRBV28
d_gene: TRBD2
CDR3aa: CASRLTGLAGGAIYEQYF
CDR3nt: TGTGCCAGCAGACTCACGGGACTAGCGGGAGGGGCCATCTACGAGCAGTACTTC

j_gene: TRBJ1-2
abundance: -
v_gene: TRBV6-5
d_gene: -
CDR3aa: CASSYSTDIRTGYTF
CDR3nt: TGTGCCAGCAGTTACTCGACGGACATCCGGACGGGCTACACCTTC

j_gene: TRBJ2-1
abundance: -
v_gene: TRBV2
d_gene: TRBD1
CDR3aa: CASSGAGTGAYNEQFF
CDR3nt: TGTGCCAGCAGTGGGGCCGGGACAGGGGCCTACAATGAGCAGTTCTTC

j_gene: TRBJ2-1
abundance: few
v_gene: TRBV2
d_gene: -
CDR3aa: CASSEGHWDNEQFF
CDR3nt: TGTGCCAGCAGTGAAGGACATTGGGACAATGAGCAGTTCTTC

j_gene: TRBJ2-7
abundance: -
v_gene: TRBV29-1
d_gene: -
CDR3aa: CSVRDAYEQYF
CDR3nt: TGCAGCGTTAGGGATGCCTACGAGCAGTACTTC

j_gene: TRBJ2-7
abundance: -
v_gene: TRBV5-1
d_gene: -
CDR3aa: CASSQTALSYEQYF
CDR3nt: TGCGCCAGCAGCCAGACAGCCTTGTCCTACGAGCAGTACTTC

j_gene: TRBJ2-7
abundance: -
v_gene: TRBV6-2/TRBV6-3
d_gene: TRBD2
CDR3aa: CASRARSLAPSRYYEQYF
CDR3nt: TGTGCCAGCAGGGCCCGGTCACTAGCGCCTAGCAGATACTACGAGCAGTACTTC

j_gene: TRBJ1-1
abundance: -
v_gene: TRBV12-3/TRBV12-4
d_gene: TRBD1
CDR3aa: CASSYPDRGGTEAFF
CDR3nt: TGTGCCAGCAGCTACCCGGACAGGGGGGGAACTGAAGCTTTCTTT

j_gene: TRBJ1-6
abundance: few
v_gene: TRBV7-2
d_gene: -
CDR3aa: CASSLTQLNSPLHF
CDR3nt: TGTGCCAGCAGCTTAACCCAGTTAAATTCACCCCTCCACTTT

j_gene: TRBJ1-4
abundance: -
v_gene: TRBV6-5
d_gene: -
CDR3aa: CASRASIATNEKLFF
CDR3nt: TGTGCCAGCAGGGCCAGCATTGCAACTAATGAAAAACTGTTTTTT

j_gene: TRBJ1-1
abundance: few
v_gene: TRBV12-3/TRBV12-4
d_gene: -
CDR3aa: CASRQWETTNTEAFF
CDR3nt: TGTGCCAGCAGACAATGGGAGACGACGAACACTGAAGCTTTCTTT

j_gene: TRBJ2-7
abundance: -
v_gene: TRBV28
d_gene: -
CDR3aa: CASSLLGARAGRYEQYF
CDR3nt: TGTGCCAGCAGTTTATTAGGAGCCCGGGCAGGGCGGTACGAGCAGTACTTC

j_gene: TRBJ2-7
abundance: once
v_gene: TRBV20-1
d_gene: -
CDR3aa: CSARDPFNYEQYF
CDR3nt: TGCAGTGCTAGAGACCCCTTCAACTACGAGCAGTACTTC

j_gene: TRBJ2-3
abundance: -
v_gene: TRBV11-2
d_gene: TRBD2
CDR3aa: CASKFRGGSTDTQYF
CDR3nt: TGTGCCAGCAAGTTCCGCGGGGGAAGCACAGATACGCAGTATTTT

j_gene: TRBJ2-7
abundance: -
v_gene: TRBV20-1
d_gene: -
CDR3aa: CSANGGDYEQYF
CDR3nt: TGCAGTGCGAACGGGGGCGACTACGAGCAGTACTTC

j_gene: TRBJ2-1
abundance: once
v_gene: TRBV5-1
d_gene: TRBD2
CDR3aa: CASSSQPPGLSKNEQFF
CDR3nt: TGCGCCAGCAGCTCCCAACCTCCGGGACTAAGTAAAAATGAGCAGTTCTTC

j_gene: TRBJ2-1
abundance: -
v_gene: TRBV20-1
d_gene: TRBD2
CDR3aa: CSAGLAGGYNEQFF
CDR3nt: TGCAGTGCCGGACTAGCGGGCGGGTACAATGAGCAGTTCTTC

j_gene: TRBJ2-2
abundance: -
v_gene: TRBV29-1
d_gene: -
CDR3aa: CSVEAFGNGELFF
CDR3nt: -

j_gene: TRBJ2-1
abundance: -
v_gene: TRBV12-3/TRBV12-4
d_gene: TRBD2
CDR3aa: CASSTRTSYNEQFF
CDR3nt: TGTGCCAGCAGTACAAGGACTAGTTACAATGAGCAGTTCTTC

j_gene: TRBJ1-1
abundance: -
v_gene: TRBV5-1
d_gene: -
CDR3aa: CASSLGWGGDTEAFF
CDR3nt: TGCGCCAGCAGCTTAGGATGGGGAGGGGACACTGAAGCTTTCTTT

j_gene: TRBJ2-3
abundance: -
v_gene: TRBV10-3
d_gene: TRBD1
CDR3aa: CAISEAGGGTDTQYF
CDR3nt: TGTGCCATCAGTGAAGCAGGGGGTGGCACAGATACGCAGTATTTT

j_gene: TRBJ2-3
abundance: -
v_gene: TRBV20-1
d_gene: TRBD2
CDR3aa: CSGRGNTDTQYF
CDR3nt: TGCAGTGGGCGGGGGAACACAGATACGCAGTATTTT

j_gene: TRBJ2-7
abundance: -
v_gene: TRBV15
d_gene: -
CDR3aa: CATSRDPAGKQYF
CDR3nt: TGTGCCACCAGCAGAGACCCGGCGGGGAAGCAGTACTTC

j_gene: TRBJ2-4
abundance: -
v_gene: TRBV5-4
d_gene: -
CDR3aa: CASSLSGRMVNIQYF
CDR3nt: TGTGCCAGCAGCTTGTCCGGCAGGATGGTCAACATTCAGTACTTC

j_gene: TRBJ2-1
abundance: -
v_gene: TRBV7-3
d_gene: TRBD2
CDR3aa: CASSLSPGGVFEQFF
CDR3nt: TGTGCCAGCAGCTTAAGCCCGGGAGGGGTGTTTGAGCAGTTCTTC

j_gene: TRBJ1-5
abundance: once
v_gene: TRBV11-2
d_gene: -
CDR3aa: CASSLDRGRAINQPQHF
CDR3nt: TGTGCCAGCAGCTTAGATCGGGGCAGGGCCATCAATCAGCCCCAGCATTTT

j_gene: TRBJ2-1
abundance: -
v_gene: TRBV4-3
d_gene: TRBD2
CDR3aa: CASSQDPPGGIYNEQFF
CDR3nt: TGCGCCAGCAGCCAAGATCCCCCGGGGGGGATTTACAATGAGCAGTTCTTC